A single sample is the source of the 29 T cell receptor beta chains below, sequenced in a study of prognosis after radiotherapy for stage I lung cancer. TCR beta CDR3 amplification from genomic DNA was performed by two-round multiplex PCR. For every TRBV and TRBJ gene, a specific primer was used in first-round PCR. TCRdb itself ran the multiplex PCR reads through MiXCR, one entry per CDR3 protein. Here the sample spans about 51,000 distinct CDR3 sequences, roughly 36% being singletons. Sequencing was performed on PBMCs, taken before or after stereotactic body radiation therapy (not recorded which). Every receptor here comes from a donor aged 50 or older with non-small cell lung cancer.

This clonotype has only one observation. At one end the junction does not follow the germline gene, possibly because of a read error. The J gene is TRBJ1-5, the V gene TRBV28; the D gene is possibly TRBD1 (6 bases). Germline V gene lookup returns CDR1 MDHEN and CDR2 SYDVKM. The CDR3 runs to 15 residues. The CDR3 nucleotides read TGTGCCAGCAGTTATAGTGGGGCCAGGGGTCAGCCCAAGCATTTT. This translates into CASSYSGARGQPKHF.

About this clonotype: The junction differs from germline at one of its ends, possibly a read error. The chain employs TRBV7-8 and TRBJ2-7; no definite D call. In germline, CDR1 is SGHVS, CDR2 FQNEAQ. The CDR3 has 13 amino acids. The CDR3 protein is CASSLFMAYGQYF. DNA for the CDR3: TGTGCCAGCAGCTTATTTATGGCCTACGGGCAGTACTTC.

This clonotype was counted a few times. A far larger clone is a single base away, which makes a read error likely. The chain joins TRBV6-1 to TRBJ1-2, with D tentatively TRBD1 (5 bases). Trimming pared 6 bases from V and 8 bases from J, leaving 19 bases between. Germline V gene data show CDR1 as MNHNS and CDR2 as SASEGT. The CDR3 runs to 14 residues. CDR3 nucleotide sequence: TGTGCCAGCAGAAACAGGTATCGAATGGGCGGCTACACCTTC. This sequence encodes CASRNRYRMGGYTF.

Comment on this clonotype: The junction departs from germline at one end; a sequencing error may be responsible. The chain combines TRBV9 with TRBJ1-3; a weak D match, TRBD1 (6 bases). CDR1 SGDLS and CDR2 YYNGEE come from the germline V gene. CDR3 length: 15 amino acids. Here the CDR3 DNA reads TGTGCTAGCAGCTTAGCCGGACAGCCTGGAAACACCATATATTTT. Its translation: CASSLAGQPGNTIYF.

Comments on this clonotype: Since a much larger clone is just one base distant, this may be a read error. This chain joins TRBV6-1 and TRBJ2-3; maybe TRBD2 (6 bases). Germline CDR1 MNHNS, CDR2 SASEGT. The CDR3 covers 14 residues. The CDR3 sequence is CASSGGGDTYTQYF. The CDR3, as DNA: TGTGCCAGCAGTGGGGGAGGAGACACATATACGCAGTATTTT.

Worth noting for this clonotype: A much larger clone differs from this one at a single base, so this may be a read error. Here the CDR3 reads CASSDRIRTDTQYF. Here the CDR3 DNA reads TGTGCCAGCAGTGATCGCATCCGCACAGATACGCAGTATTTT. The chain is built from TRBV25-1 and TRBJ2-3; D ambiguous. In germline, CDR1 is MGHDK, CDR2 SYGVNS. V shed 3 bases and J shed 1 base, with 8 bases lying between them. The CDR3 contains 14 residues.

This clonotype was found many times. The chain couples TRBV2 to TRBJ1-5; D unresolved. The CDR3 length is 14 residues. CDR1 is SNHLY, CDR2 FYNNEI, per germline. With 5 bases removed from V and 3 bases from J, the gap between germline ends came to 11 bases. The DNA of the CDR3 is TGTGCCAGCAGTAGGAGCACCTCCAATCAGCCCCAGCATTTT. Protein: CASSRSTSNQPQHF.

Remarks on this clonotype: This sequence is one base from a far larger clone and is likely a read error. V and J are TRBV6-4 and TRBJ1-6; 7 nucleotides align to TRBD1. V was clipped by 6 bases and J by 10 bases; unmatched bases: 12. Germline CDR1 reads MRHNA; CDR2 reads SNTAGT. The CDR3 runs to 15 residues. In DNA form, the CDR3 reads TGTGCCAGCAGCAAAACCCCGGACAGGACCTCACCCCTCCACTTT. Its protein product is CASSKTPDRTSPLHF.

The sample holds many counts of this clonotype. V gene TRBV7-3 combines with J gene TRBJ2-1; D uncertain. Trimming pared 0 bases from V and 12 bases from J, leaving 15 bases between. This CDR3 is built from 14 residues. Germline V gene data show CDR1 as SGHTA and CDR2 as FQGTGA. CDR3 nucleotides: TGTGCCAGCAGCTTAACGGGCGGTGCCTCGGTGCAGTTCTTC. Its protein product is CASSLTGGASVQFF. The whole variable domain, remainder taken from reference TRBV7-3 and TRBJ2-1, is GAGVSQTPSNKVTEKGKYVELRCDPISGHTALYWYRQSLGQGPEFLIYFQGTGAADDSGLPNDRFFAVRPEGSVSTLKIQRTERGDSAVYLCASSLTGGASVQFFGPGTRLTVL.

The chain recombines TRBV6-2 or TRBV6-3 with TRBJ2-3, with 8 nucleotides matching TRBD1. The germline CDR1 and CDR2 sequences are MNHEY and SVGEGT. Losses at the gene ends were 5 bases for V and 3 bases for J; bases not matched to a gene: 4. CDR3 length: 14 residues. For the CDR3, the DNA is TGTGCCAGCAGTGACAGGGGAAAAACAGATACGCAGTATTTT. Amino acid sequence: CASSDRGKTDTQYF.

In its sample, this clonotype was seen many times. This chain connects TRBV27 to TRBJ1-3; TRBD1 matches at 7 bases. The CDR3 covers 14 residues. Germline V gives CDR1 MNHEY, CDR2 SMNVEV (reference sequence). V was clipped by 3 bases and J by 1 base; unmatched bases: 0. The CDR3 protein is CASSLGQSGNTIYF. CDR3 coding DNA: TGTGCCAGCAGTTTGGGACAGTCTGGAAACACCATATATTTT.

This clonotype was counted many times. The chain links TRBV9 to TRBJ2-1; no clear D gene. Trimming cost V 4 bases and J 5 bases, with 16 bases left between them. The germline V gene encodes CDR1 SGDLS and CDR2 YYNGEE. This CDR3 contains 15 residues. The CDR3 is CASSFSASSNNEQFF. The CDR3 nucleotides are TGTGCCAGCAGCTTTTCGGCTAGTTCAAACAATGAGCAGTTCTTC.

A word on this clonotype: Just one base apart from a much larger clone, this may be a read error. The chain couples TRBV5-4 to TRBJ2-1; 7 nucleotides align to TRBD2. The CDR3 extends over 17 amino acids. The germline V gene encodes CDR1 SGHNT and CDR2 YYREEE (reference sequence). The CDR3: CASILPNPSGSRDEQFF. CDR3 coding DNA: TGTGCCAGCATCTTGCCCAATCCTAGCGGCTCTAGGGATGAGCAGTTCTTC.

Ten or more counts support this clonotype. CDR3: CASGLQGVSPYEQYF. As DNA, the CDR3 is TGTGCTAGTGGTTTACAGGGAGTTTCTCCCTACGAGCAGTACTTC. The chain links TRBV12-5 to TRBJ2-7; weak D call: TRBD1 (6 bases). This CDR3 region has 15 residues. The germline V gene has CDR1 LGHNT and CDR2 FRNRAP. Trimming removed 3 bases at V and 2 bases at J, with 14 bases between.

This clonotype has a count of ten or more. V is TRBV28 and J is TRBJ2-1; D might be TRBD1 or TRBD2, each matching 5 bases. Germline V CDR1 and CDR2: MDHEN, SYDVKM. The CDR3 is 11 residues long. Trimming left V 7 bases short and J 9 bases short, with 10 bases between. The CDR3: CASTTEGEQFF. The CDR3 DNA reads as TGTGCCAGCACGACAGAGGGTGAGCAGTTCTTC.

This clonotype was seen many times. The gene calls are TRBV7-9 and TRBJ2-7; weak D call: TRBD2 (6 bases). The germline V gene encodes CDR1 SEHNR and CDR2 FQNEAQ (reference sequence). The CDR3 runs to 13 residues. The V gene lost 3 bases and the J gene lost 6 bases, with 12 bases spanning the gap. The CDR3 is CASSLLASGEQYF. CDR3 nucleotide sequence: TGTGCCAGCAGCTTGCTAGCGTCCGGCGAGCAGTACTTC.

For this clonotype: A read error is possible here, since a much larger clone lies one base away. This chain joins TRBV5-4 and TRBJ2-1; a weak D match, TRBD2 (5 bases). Germline CDR1 SGHNT, CDR2 YYREEE (reference sequence). Between the trimmed V and J ends, which lost 7 bases and 7 bases, there was a span of 15 bases. This CDR3 has 13 residues. The CDR3 DNA reads TGTGCCAGCTCTACCGGGAATAGTAATGAGCAGTTCTTC. This gives the protein CASSTGNSNEQFF. Based on the CDR3 plus reference TRBV5-4 and TRBJ2-1, the full variable domain is ETGVTQSPTHLIKTRGQQVTLRCSSQSGHNTVSWYQQALGQGPQFIFQYYREEENGRGNFPPRFSGLQFPNYSSELNVNALELDDSALYLCASSTGNSNEQFFGPGTRLTVL.

This clonotype has at least ten counts. V is TRBV27 and J is TRBJ2-7, with TRBD1 matching 12 bases. After removal of 6 bases from V and 2 bases from J, the junction contained 11 bases not matched to a gene. The CDR3 sequence is 17 residues long. Germline CDR1 is MNHEY and CDR2 is SMNVEV (reference sequence). The CDR3 DNA is TGTGCCAGCAGCCGGGACAGGGGGCCCACCGACCCCTACGAGCAGTACTTC. It translates to CASSRDRGPTDPYEQYF.

This clonotype was seen repeatedly, ten times or more. This sequence joins TRBV12-3 or TRBV12-4 and TRBJ2-3; a weak D match, TRBD2 (6 bases). V was clipped by 4 bases and J by 9 bases, with 14 bases between them. This CDR3 spans 13 amino acids. CDR3 bases: TGTGCCAGCAGTTACATCCGTGGGGGGACGCAGTATTTT. Translated, it gives CASSYIRGGTQYF.

Details on this clonotype: At one end the junction does not follow the germline gene, possibly because of a read error. V gene TRBV5-1 combines with J gene TRBJ2-3, with D uncertain. Germline CDR1 reads SGHRS; CDR2 reads YFSETQ. This CDR3 has 13 residues. CDR3 bases: TGCGCTAGCATCCTGAGCTTTGGAGATACGCAGTATTTT. Translated, it gives CASILSFGDTQYF.

With regard to this clonotype: At one of its ends the junction is not consistent with the germline gene, which may arise from a read error. The rearrangement uses TRBV28 and TRBJ1-3; D is possibly TRBD1 (5 bases). The CDR3 loop spans 15 amino acids. The germline V gene has CDR1 MDHEN and CDR2 SYDVKM. CDR3 region: CASSIPQGAGNAIYF. CDR3 coding DNA: TGTGCCAGCAGTATCCCCCAGGGCGCTGGAAACGCCATATATTTT.

This clonotype was detected many times. V gene TRBV9 combines with J gene TRBJ2-5; D not resolved. This CDR3 has 15 amino acids. The V gene lost 2 bases and the J gene lost 4 bases, with 15 bases spanning the gap. Germline CDR1 is SGDLS and CDR2 is YYNGEE. The CDR3 sequence is CASSVVGGPGETQYF. The CDR3 region has the DNA TGTGCCAGCAGCGTGGTGGGTGGGCCGGGAGAGACCCAGTACTTC. The variable domain in full, with the rest retrieved from reference TRBV9 and TRBJ2-5, is DSGVTQTPKHLITATGQRVTLRCSPRSGDLSVYWYQQSLDQGLQFLIQYYNGEERAKGNILERFSAQQFPDLHSELNLSSLELGDSALYFCASSVVGGPGETQYFGPGTRLLVL.

This clonotype was counted many times. This chain uses TRBV11-3 with TRBJ1-6; no firm D call. CDR3 length: 14 residues. The V and J ends lost 5 bases and 10 bases respectively, with 15 bases between them. The germline V gene has CDR1 SGHNT and CDR2 YENEEA. CDR3 in amino acids: CASSTMGGFSPLHF. CDR3 nucleotide sequence: TGTGCCAGCAGCACCATGGGTGGATTCTCACCCCTCCACTTT.

This clonotype was picked up many times. The CDR3 DNA sequence: TGCAGTGCTAGGGTAGGACAGAGAAACTATGGCTACACCTTC. Translating gives CSARVGQRNYGYTF. The genes are TRBV20-1 and TRBJ1-2; a possible D gene is TRBD1 (6 bases). The CDR3 is made up of 14 amino acids. The germline V gene has CDR1 DFQATT and CDR2 SNEGSKA (reference sequence). Trimming left V 3 bases short and J 2 bases short, with 13 bases between.

This clonotype showed up just a few times. This is likely an artifact of a read error, given a far larger clone one base away. V gene TRBV6-4 combines with J gene TRBJ2-2; perhaps TRBD1 as D (7 bases). The V gene's germline CDR1 is MRHNA and CDR2 SNTAGT. The CDR3 extends over 16 amino acids. Between the trimmed V and J ends, which lost 8 bases and 6 bases, there was a span of 22 bases. CDR3 coding DNA: TGTGCCAGCGGTTACCGGGGGACAGTTATGGCCGGGGAGCTGTTTTTT. It specifies CASGYRGTVMAGELFF.

This clonotype was observed at least ten times. The chain is built from TRBV7-2 and TRBJ1-2, with 8 positions matching TRBD1. J lost 10 bases, V lost 2 bases, and 6 bases had no gene match. The CDR3 sequence is 13 residues long. Germline V gene lookup returns CDR1 SGHTA and CDR2 FQGNSA. CDR3 sequence reads: CASSLILTGAYTF. DNA of the CDR3: TGTGCCAGCAGCTTAATTTTGACAGGGGCCTACACCTTC.

Ten or more counts support this clonotype. The J gene is TRBJ1-2, the V gene TRBV5-1; D not resolved. The CDR3 runs 12 residues. Germline CDR1 SGHRS, CDR2 YFSETQ. The germline V and J ends were trimmed by 0 bases and 12 bases, with 12 bases remaining between them. Here the CDR3 reads CASSLEGLIHTF. The CDR3 bases are TGCGCCAGCAGCTTGGAGGGTTTAATCCACACCTTC.

About this clonotype itself: Since a much larger clone is just one base distant, this may be a read error. This rearrangement joins TRBV27 to TRBJ2-5, with D uncertain. This CDR3 region has 14 residues. The germline V gene encodes CDR1 MNHEY and CDR2 SMNVEV (reference sequence). V gave up 1 base and J gave up 4 bases, with 10 bases separating them. The CDR3 sequence is CASSLLMGIETQYF. CDR3 nucleotide sequence: TGTGCCAGCAGTTTATTAATGGGCATAGAGACCCAGTACTTC.

This rearrangement joins TRBV28 to TRBJ1-5; TRBD1 might be the D (6 bases). Trimming pared 10 bases from V and 9 bases from J, leaving 22 bases between. Germline assignment: CDR1 MDHEN and CDR2 SYDVKM. The CDR3 is 14 amino acids. CDR3 DNA: TGTGCCACCATTTGGGTGGCAGGGGTAGGGCCCCAGCATTTT. This encodes CATIWVAGVGPQHF.